The entry below gives a single T cell receptor (beta chain) sequence along with its context. What it recognizes is unknown. Profiling relied on immunoSEQ multiplex PCR, and the TCRdb table lists in-frame clones only, not all of them. This table has 85,000 to 95,000 clones, around 89% appearing once. These data are taken from a study of T cell responses to AZD1222 COVID-19 vaccine. Germline V lookup: CDR1 SEHNR, CDR2 FQNEAQ (reference sequence). This CDR3 contains 15 residues. The V end lost 3 bases, the J end lost 5 bases, and 16 bases lay between the germline ends. Study findings and constraints: Clonal diversity was possibly underestimated; the donors were predominantly white British and more often female. A rise in Spike-specific TCR breadth and depth followed two AZD1222 doses. Repertoire collection took place solely once the T cell response had peaked.

This clonotype was sampled from an adult who received the AZD1222 COVID-19 vaccine. The chain joins TRBV7-9 to TRBJ1-2; TRBD1 is a possible D gene (5 bases). The sequencing here drew on peripheral blood, taken 28 days after the second AZD1222 dose. The CDR3 reads CASSLAGIGFYGYTF. The CDR3 region has the DNA TGTGCCAGCAGCTTGGCAGGGATCGGATTTTATGGCTACACCTTC.